This T cell receptor beta chain was sequenced in a study of shared clonotypes between healthy human individuals. TCRdb keeps only in-frame clones here, not all; method: immunoSEQ multiplex PCR. Altogether over a million clones are present, roughly 96% being singletons, with the ten largest covering roughly 1.2%. Germline CDR1 and CDR2: SGHKS and YYEKEE (reference sequence). The ends lost 0 bases at V and 5 bases at J; junction bases unmatched: 4. The CDR3 covers 15 residues. The source of this sequence is a man aged 30 to 39 in good health. The rearrangement joins TRBV5-5 to TRBJ2-2; 7 bases are a match to TRBD2. The sample was naive CD4+ T cells sorted from blood. Documented subset: CD45RA+ positively selected. CDR3 in DNA: TGTGCCAGCAGCTTGGTTGCGGGAGTGACCGGGGAGCTGTTTTTT. The encoded protein is CASSLVAGVTGELFF.